The 2 T cell receptor beta chains presented below share a single source sample, sequenced in a study of blood T cells in healthy people across ages. For the second PCR, which ran for about 6 to 11 cycles, a sample-barcoded 5' primer and a J-beta primer mix were used. TCRdb passed the 5' RACE reads through MiXCR, listing each CDR3 protein once. The sample has about 970,000 distinct CDR3 sequences; roughly 51% are singletons. Sequencing was done on a sample of blood. The receptors originated from a woman aged 60-75 years in good health.

The chain recombines TRBV7-2 with TRBJ1-1, with a possible D match to TRBD1 (5 bases). The CDR3 has 14 residues. V was clipped by 5 bases and J by 11 bases, with 21 bases between them. Germline V lookup: CDR1 SGHTA, CDR2 FQGNSA. The CDR3 sequence: CASSIIRDRSRAFF. CDR3 coding DNA: TGTGCCAGCAGCATCATTCGGGACCGTAGCAGGGCTTTCTTT. The full variable domain, its missing parts supplied by reference TRBV7-2 and TRBJ1-1, is GAGVSQSPSNKVTEKGKDVELRCDPISGHTALYWYRQSLGQGLEFLIYFQGNSAPDKSGLPSDRFSAERTGGSVSTLTIQRTQQEDSAVYLCASSIIRDRSRAFFGQGTRLTVV.

The genes are TRBV20-1 and TRBJ1-2; D gene unclear. The V gene lost 0 bases and the J gene lost 13 bases, with 9 bases spanning the gap. Germline CDR1 DFQATT, CDR2 SNEGSKA (reference sequence). CDR3 length: 10 amino acids. This CDR3 reads CSAREPEGTF. The CDR3 nucleotides are TGCAGTGCTAGAGAACCGGAGGGCACCTTC.